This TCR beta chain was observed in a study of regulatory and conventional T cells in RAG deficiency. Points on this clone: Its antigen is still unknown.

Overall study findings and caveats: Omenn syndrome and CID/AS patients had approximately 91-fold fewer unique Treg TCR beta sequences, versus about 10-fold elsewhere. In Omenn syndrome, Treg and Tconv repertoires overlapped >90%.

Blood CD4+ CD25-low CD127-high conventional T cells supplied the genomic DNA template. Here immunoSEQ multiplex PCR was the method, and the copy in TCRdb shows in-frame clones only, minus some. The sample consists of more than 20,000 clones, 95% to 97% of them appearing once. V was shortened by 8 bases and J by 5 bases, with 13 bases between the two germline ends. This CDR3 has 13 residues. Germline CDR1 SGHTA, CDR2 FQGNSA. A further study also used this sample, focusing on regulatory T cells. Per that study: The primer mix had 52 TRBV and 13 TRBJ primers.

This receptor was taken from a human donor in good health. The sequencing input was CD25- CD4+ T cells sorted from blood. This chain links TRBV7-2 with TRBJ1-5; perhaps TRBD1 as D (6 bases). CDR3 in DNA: TGTGCCAGCGGCTGGACAGCTGATCAGCCCCAGCATTTT. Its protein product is CASGWTADQPQHF.